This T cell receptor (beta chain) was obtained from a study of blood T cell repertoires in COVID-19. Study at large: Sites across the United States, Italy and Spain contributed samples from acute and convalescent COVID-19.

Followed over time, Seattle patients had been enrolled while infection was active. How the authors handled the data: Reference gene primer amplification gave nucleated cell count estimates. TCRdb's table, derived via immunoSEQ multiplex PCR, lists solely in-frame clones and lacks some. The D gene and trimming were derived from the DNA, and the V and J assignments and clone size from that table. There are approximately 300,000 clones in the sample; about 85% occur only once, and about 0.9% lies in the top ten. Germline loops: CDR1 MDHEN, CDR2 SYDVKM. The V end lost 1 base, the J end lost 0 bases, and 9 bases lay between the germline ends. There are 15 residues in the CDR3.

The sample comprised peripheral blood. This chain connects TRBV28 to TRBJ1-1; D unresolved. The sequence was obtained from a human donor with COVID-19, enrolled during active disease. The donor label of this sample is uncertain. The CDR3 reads CASSLSSRVNTEAFF. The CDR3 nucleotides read TGTGCCAGCAGTTTATCATCTCGGGTGAACACTGAAGCTTTCTTT. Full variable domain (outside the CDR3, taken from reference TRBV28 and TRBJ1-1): DVKVTQSSRYLVKRTGEKVFLECVQDMDHENMFWYRQDPGLGLRLIYFSYDVKMKEKGDIPEGYSVSREKKERFSLILESASTNQTSMYLCASSLSSRVNTEAFFGQGTRLTVV.